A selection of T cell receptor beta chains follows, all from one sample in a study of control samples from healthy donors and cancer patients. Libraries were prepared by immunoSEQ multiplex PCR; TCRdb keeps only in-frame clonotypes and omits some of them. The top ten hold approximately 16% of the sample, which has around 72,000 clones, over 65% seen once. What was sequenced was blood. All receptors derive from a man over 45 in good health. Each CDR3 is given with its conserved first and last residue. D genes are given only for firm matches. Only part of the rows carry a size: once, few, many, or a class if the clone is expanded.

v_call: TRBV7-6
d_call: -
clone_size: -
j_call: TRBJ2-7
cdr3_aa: CASSLERYEQYF
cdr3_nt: TGTGCCAGCAGCTTAGAGAGGTACGAGCAGTACTTC

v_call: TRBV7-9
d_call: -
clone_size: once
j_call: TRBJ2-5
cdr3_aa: CASSLVNAKETQYF
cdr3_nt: TGTGCCAGCAGCTTAGTTAACGCCAAAGAGACCCAGTACTTC

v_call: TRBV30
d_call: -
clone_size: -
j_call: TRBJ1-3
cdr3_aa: CAWESGQGLDTIYF
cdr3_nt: TGTGCCTGGGAGAGTGGGCAGGGGCTGGACACCATATATTTT

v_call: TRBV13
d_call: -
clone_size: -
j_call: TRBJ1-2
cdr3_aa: CASSFGAWGGSYGYTF
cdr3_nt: TGTGCCAGCAGCTTCGGGGCCTGGGGGGGATCCTATGGCTACACCTTC

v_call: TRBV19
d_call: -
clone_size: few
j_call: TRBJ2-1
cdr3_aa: CASSPRDRTYNEQFF
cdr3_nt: TGTGCCAGTAGTCCGCGGGACAGAACCTACAATGAGCAGTTCTTC

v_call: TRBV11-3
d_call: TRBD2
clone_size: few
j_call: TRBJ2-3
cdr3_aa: CASSARLALSGGDTQYF
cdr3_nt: TGTGCCAGCAGCGCGAGACTAGCGCTGAGTGGGGGAGATACGCAGTATTTT

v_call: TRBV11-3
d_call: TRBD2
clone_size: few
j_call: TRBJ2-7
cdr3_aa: CASSWTSGRAYEQYF
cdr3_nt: TGTGCCAGCAGCTGGACTAGCGGGAGGGCCTACGAGCAGTACTTC

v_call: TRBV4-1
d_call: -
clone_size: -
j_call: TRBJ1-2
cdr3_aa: CASSSVGHYGYTF
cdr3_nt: TGCGCCAGCAGCTCGGTAGGTCACTATGGCTACACCTTC

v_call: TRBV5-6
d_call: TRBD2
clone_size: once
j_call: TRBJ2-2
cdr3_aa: CASSSPLGLADTGELFF
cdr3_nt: TGTGCCAGCAGCTCGCCCTTGGGACTAGCGGACACCGGGGAGCTGTTTTTT

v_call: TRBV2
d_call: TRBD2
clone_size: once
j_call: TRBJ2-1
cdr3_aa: CASSEGLAASEQFF
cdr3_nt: TGTGCCAGCAGTGAAGGTCTAGCGGCGAGCGAGCAGTTCTTC

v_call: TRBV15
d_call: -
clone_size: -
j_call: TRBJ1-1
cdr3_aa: CATSRDWAGEAFF
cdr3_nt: TGTGCCACCAGCAGAGATTGGGCGGGGGAAGCTTTCTTT

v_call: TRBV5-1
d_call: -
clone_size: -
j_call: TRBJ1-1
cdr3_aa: CASSLGARALTEAFF
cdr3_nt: TGCGCCAGCAGCCTTGGGGCCAGGGCCCTTACTGAAGCTTTCTTT

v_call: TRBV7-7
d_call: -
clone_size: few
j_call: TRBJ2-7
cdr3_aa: CASSSGISGSYEQYF
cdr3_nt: TGTGCCAGCAGTTCAGGGATTTCCGGATCCTACGAGCAGTACTTC

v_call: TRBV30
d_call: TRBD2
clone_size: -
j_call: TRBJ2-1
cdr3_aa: CAWSPPSGRFLEQFF
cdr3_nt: TGTGCCTGGAGTCCCCCCAGCGGGAGGTTTCTTGAGCAGTTCTTC

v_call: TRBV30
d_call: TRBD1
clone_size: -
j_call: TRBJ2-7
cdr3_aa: CAWRPRGGLSLYEQYF
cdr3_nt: TGTGCCTGGAGACCCCGAGGGGGCCTATCTCTTTACGAGCAGTACTTC

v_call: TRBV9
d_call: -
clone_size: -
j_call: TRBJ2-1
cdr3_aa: CASSVTTAGTSSYNEQFF
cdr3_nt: TGTGCCAGCAGCGTGACCACTGCGGGGACGAGCTCCTACAATGAGCAGTTCTTC

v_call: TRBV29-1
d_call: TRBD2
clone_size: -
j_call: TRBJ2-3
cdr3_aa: CSDLRAGGSGDTQYF
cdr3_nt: TGCAGCGACCTGAGGGCGGGAGGTTCGGGAGATACGCAGTATTTT

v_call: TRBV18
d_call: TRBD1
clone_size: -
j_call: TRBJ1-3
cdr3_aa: CASSPGTGGSGNTIYF
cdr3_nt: TGTGCCAGCTCACCTGGGACAGGCGGTTCTGGAAACACCATATATTTT

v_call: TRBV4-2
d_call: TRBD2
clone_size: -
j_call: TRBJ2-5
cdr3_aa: CASSQVGLAGGHEGFETQYF
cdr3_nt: TGTGCCAGCAGCCAAGTTGGACTAGCGGGAGGCCACGAGGGTTTCGAGACCCAGTACTTC

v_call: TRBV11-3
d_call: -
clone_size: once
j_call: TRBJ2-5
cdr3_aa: CASSFAGGWGETQYF
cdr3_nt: TGTGCCAGCAGCTTCGCTGGGGGCTGGGGGGAGACCCAGTACTTC

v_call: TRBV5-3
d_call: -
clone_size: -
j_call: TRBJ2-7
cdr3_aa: CARSLADEQYF
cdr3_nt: TGTGCCAGAAGCTTGGCGGACGAGCAGTACTTC

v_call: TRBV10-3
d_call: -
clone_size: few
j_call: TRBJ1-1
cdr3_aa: CAISERGLNTEAFF
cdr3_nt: TGTGCCATCAGTGAAAGGGGCTTGAACACTGAAGCTTTCTTT

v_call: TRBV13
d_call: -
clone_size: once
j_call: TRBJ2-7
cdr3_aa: CASSSSPSGVSYEQYF
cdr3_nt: TGTGCCAGCAGCTCCTCGCCCTCAGGGGTTTCTTACGAGCAGTACTTC

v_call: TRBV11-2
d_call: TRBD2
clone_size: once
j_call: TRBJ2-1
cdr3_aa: CASSLELAGAGGYEQFF
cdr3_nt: TGTGCCAGCAGCTTAGAACTAGCGGGAGCCGGGGGCTATGAGCAGTTCTTC

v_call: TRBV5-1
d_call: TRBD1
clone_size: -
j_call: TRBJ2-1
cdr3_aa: CASSLQTGGHNEQFF
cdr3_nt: TGCGCCAGCAGCTTGCAGACAGGGGGCCACAATGAGCAGTTCTTC

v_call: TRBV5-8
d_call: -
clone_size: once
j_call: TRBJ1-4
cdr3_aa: CASSFPLGAVNEKLFF
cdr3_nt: TGTGCCAGCAGCTTCCCTTTGGGAGCCGTTAATGAAAAACTGTTTTTT

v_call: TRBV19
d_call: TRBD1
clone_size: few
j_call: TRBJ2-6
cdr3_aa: CASTRVDRGQSGGANVLTF
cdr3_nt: TGTGCCAGTACTCGAGTGGACAGGGGGCAATCCGGTGGGGCCAACGTCCTGACTTTC

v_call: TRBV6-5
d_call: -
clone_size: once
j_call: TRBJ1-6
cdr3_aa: CASSYSQGPNSPLHF
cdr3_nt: TGTGCCAGCAGTTACTCGCAGGGGCCCAATTCACCCCTCCACTTT

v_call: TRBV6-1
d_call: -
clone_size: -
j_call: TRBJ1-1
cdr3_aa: CASSEAQLNAFF
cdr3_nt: TGTGCCAGCAGTGAAGCTCAACTTAATGCTTTCTTT

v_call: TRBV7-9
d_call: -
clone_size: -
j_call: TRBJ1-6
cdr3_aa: CASSGSYNSPLHF
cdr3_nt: TGTGCCAGCAGCGGATCCTATAATTCACCCCTCCACTTT

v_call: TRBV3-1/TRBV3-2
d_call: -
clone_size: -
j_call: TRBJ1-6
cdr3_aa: CASSQVPESPLHF
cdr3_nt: TGTGCCAGCAGCCAAGTTCCAGAGTCACCCCTCCACTTT

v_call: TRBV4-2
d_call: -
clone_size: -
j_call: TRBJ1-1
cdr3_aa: CASSQQDLGTEAFF
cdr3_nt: TGTGCCAGCAGCCAGCAGGACCTCGGGACTGAAGCTTTCTTT

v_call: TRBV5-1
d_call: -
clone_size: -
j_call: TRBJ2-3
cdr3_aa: CASSFSQLTDTQYF
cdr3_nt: TGCGCCAGCAGCTTTAGCCAATTGACAGATACGCAGTATTTT

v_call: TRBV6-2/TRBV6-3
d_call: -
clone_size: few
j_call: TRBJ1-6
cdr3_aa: CASSRSTARGNSPLHF
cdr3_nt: TGTGCCAGCAGCCGTTCGACAGCCCGAGGAAATTCACCCCTCCACTTT

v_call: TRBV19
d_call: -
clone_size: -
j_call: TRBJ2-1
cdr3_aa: CASSIVVSGNEQFF
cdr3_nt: TGTGCCAGTAGTATAGTTGTTTCGGGGAATGAGCAGTTCTTC

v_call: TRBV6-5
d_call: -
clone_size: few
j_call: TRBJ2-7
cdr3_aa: CASSYSAGEGGEQYF
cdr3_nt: TGTGCCAGCAGTTACTCGGCAGGGGAAGGGGGGGAGCAGTACTTC

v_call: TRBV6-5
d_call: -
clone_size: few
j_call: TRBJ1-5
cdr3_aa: CASSYNGQNQPQHF
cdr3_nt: TGTGCCAGCAGTTACAACGGCCAAAATCAGCCCCAGCATTTT